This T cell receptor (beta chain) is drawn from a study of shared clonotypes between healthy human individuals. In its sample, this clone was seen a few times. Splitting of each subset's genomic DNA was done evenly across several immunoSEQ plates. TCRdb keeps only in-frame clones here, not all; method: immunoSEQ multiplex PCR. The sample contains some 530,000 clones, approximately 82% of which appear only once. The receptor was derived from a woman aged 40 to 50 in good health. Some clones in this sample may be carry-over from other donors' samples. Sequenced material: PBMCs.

CDR3 loop: CASSQGTSADTQYF. The CDR3 DNA is TGTGCCAGCAGCCAGGGGACTAGTGCAGATACGCAGTATTTT. The V gene is TRBV4-2, the J gene TRBJ2-3, with 8 bases matching TRBD2. Germline V gene data show CDR1 as LGHNA and CDR2 as YNFKEQ. The J segment lost 4 bases and the V segment lost 3 bases, leaving 3 bases of the junction unmatched. The CDR3 runs 14 residues.